This T cell receptor beta chain was retrieved from a study of cytomegalovirus exposure and HLA in healthy donors. Study-wide points: Highly shared sequence variants in one cluster were likely a sequencing artifact. The later analysis indicated that the majority of CMV-associated TCR beta chains appeared HLA-restricted. One variant, a missense change in DCLRE1C, was linked in a later analysis to TCR beta V- and J-gene trimming.

The CDR3 runs 16 residues. Germline CDR1 reads SGDLS; CDR2 reads YYNGEE. V lost 0 bases and J lost 0, with 9 bases in between. On this clone itself: Its specificity is unknown.

Primers: 60 Vbeta forward and 13 Jbeta reverse. In the original processing: Approximately 87 million unique TCR beta chains, 10 million to 14 million shared, were counted in a later analysis. The data were produced by immunoSEQ multiplex PCR, yet TCRdb's version contains in-frame clones alone and is incomplete. From that table come the V and J calls and clone size; the DNA was used to work out D and trimming. Of 150,000 to 200,000 clones in the sample, 84% were seen once. The TCR originated in a young man in good health and CMV-seronegative. Sequencing was carried out using PBMCs. The rearrangement joins TRBV9 to TRBJ1-4; D gene ambiguous. CDR3 nucleotides: TGTGCCAGCAGCGTAGGAGGCTTTGCAACTAATGAAAAACTGTTTTTT. As protein: CASSVGGFATNEKLFF.